These T cell receptor beta chains were read from a single sample in a study of cytotoxic CD8 clonotypes in ibrutinib-treated CLL. Produced via immunoSEQ multiplex PCR; TCRdb's table is partial and in-frame only. In the table there are approximately 45,000 clones, under 80% of which are singletons. Sequencing was performed on PBMCs, taken after 24 months of ibrutinib treatment. These receptors all stem from a human donor with chronic lymphocytic leukemia. Both conserved end residues are part of each CDR3. The D gene is left open where the match is weak. Not every row has a clone size; where given, it reads once, few, many or a size class.

clone_size	d_call	v_call	j_call	cdr3_aa	cdr3_nt
NA	TRBD1	TRBV18	TRBJ2-7	CASSSQGAGEQYF	TGTGCCAGCTCATCCCAGGGGGCGGGCGAGCAGTACTTC
NA	TRBD2	TRBV7-2	TRBJ2-7	CASSSRLPGGPYEQYF	TGTGCCAGCAGCTCCCGTTTGCCGGGAGGTCCCTACGAGCAGTACTTC
NA	NA	TRBV5-1	TRBJ2-5	CASSEGGPGETQYF	TGCGCCAGCAGTGAGGGGGGGCCGGGAGAGACCCAGTACTTC
NA	TRBD2	TRBV27	TRBJ2-7	CASSSLAGYEQYF	TGTGCCAGCAGTTCCCTAGCGGGCTACGAGCAGTACTTC
few	NA	TRBV7-3	TRBJ2-2	CASSPALETGELFF	TGTGCCAGCAGCCCCGCCCTGGAGACCGGGGAGCTGTTTTTT
NA	NA	TRBV7-9	TRBJ1-2	CASSLGWGAREPGYTF	TGTGCCAGCAGCTTAGGTTGGGGGGCGAGGGAGCCTGGCTACACCTTC
NA	NA	TRBV11-2	TRBJ2-1	CASSLSDEQFF	TGTGCCAGCAGCTTAAGCGATGAGCAGTTCTTC
NA	NA	TRBV28	TRBJ1-6	CASSSPGDNSPLHF	TGTGCCAGCAGTTCCCCCGGGGATAATTCACCCCTCCACTTT
NA	NA	TRBV4-1	TRBJ2-1	CASKVSAGPYNEQFF	TGCGCCAGCAAGGTTAGCGCGGGGCCCTACAATGAGCAGTTCTTC
NA	NA	TRBV28	TRBJ2-7	CASSLPLGSYEQYF	TGTGCCAGCAGTCTTCCTCTAGGTTCCTACGAGCAGTACTTC
few	NA	TRBV5-1	TRBJ1-1	CASRDLLDEAFF	TGCGCCAGCAGGGACCTTCTGGATGAAGCTTTCTTT
many	NA	TRBV7-8	TRBJ2-3	CASSQVRTDTQYF	TGTGCCAGCAGTCAAGTCCGCACAGATACGCAGTATTTT
NA	NA	TRBV5-1	TRBJ2-7	CASSPTGTVPGEQYF	TGCGCCAGCAGCCCGACCGGGACGGTTCCTGGCGAGCAGTACTTC
NA	TRBD2	TRBV5-1	TRBJ2-7	CASSSGLAVIRYEQYF	TGCGCCAGCAGCTCCGGACTAGCGGTTATCCGCTACGAGCAGTACTTC
NA	TRBD1	TRBV19	TRBJ1-2	CASSRLLGDRGRTNYGYTF	TGTGCCAGTAGTCGCCTCTTGGGGGACAGGGGACGAACTAACTATGGCTACACCTTC
many	NA	TRBV7-8	TRBJ2-2	CASSLVPLLNTGELFF	TGTGCCAGCAGCTTAGTCCCGCTCCTGAACACCGGGGAGCTGTTTTTT
few	TRBD2	TRBV28	TRBJ2-7	CASSLGPGLDVTYEQYF	TGTGCCAGCAGTCTCGGCCCGGGACTAGACGTTACCTACGAGCAGTACTTC
NA	NA	TRBV7-9	TRBJ2-3	CASSLVAGRGDTQYF	TGTGCCAGCAGCTTAGTGGCAGGGCGAGGAGATACGCAGTATTTT
NA	TRBD1	TRBV7-6	TRBJ1-4	CASSRSRAGGGREKLFF	TGTGCCAGCAGCCGTTCTCGCGCAGGGGGCGGGCGTGAAAAACTGTTTTTT
NA	NA	TRBV14	TRBJ2-7	CASSPQGRPPYEQYF	TGTGCCAGCAGCCCTCAGGGAAGGCCTCCCTACGAGCAGTACTTC
NA	NA	TRBV28	TRBJ1-4	CASSPPGSLNEKLFF	TGTGCCAGCAGCCCTCCCGGCAGTCTAAATGAAAAACTGTTTTTT
NA	NA	TRBV2	TRBJ2-2	CASSEVSADTGELFF	TGTGCCAGCAGTGAAGTTTCAGCCGACACCGGGGAGCTGTTTTTT
NA	TRBD2	TRBV18	TRBJ2-3	CASSPRSGRSFGDTQYF	TGTGCCAGCTCACCAAGGAGCGGGAGGAGCTTTGGAGATACGCAGTATTTT
once	NA	TRBV7-3	TRBJ2-5	CASSSQRGTQYF	TGTGCCAGCAGCTCCCAACGGGGGACCCAGTACTTC
NA	TRBD2	TRBV5-4	TRBJ2-1	CASSSPGLADLGDEQFF	TGTGCCAGCAGCTCGCCGGGACTAGCGGACCTGGGGGATGAGCAGTTCTTC